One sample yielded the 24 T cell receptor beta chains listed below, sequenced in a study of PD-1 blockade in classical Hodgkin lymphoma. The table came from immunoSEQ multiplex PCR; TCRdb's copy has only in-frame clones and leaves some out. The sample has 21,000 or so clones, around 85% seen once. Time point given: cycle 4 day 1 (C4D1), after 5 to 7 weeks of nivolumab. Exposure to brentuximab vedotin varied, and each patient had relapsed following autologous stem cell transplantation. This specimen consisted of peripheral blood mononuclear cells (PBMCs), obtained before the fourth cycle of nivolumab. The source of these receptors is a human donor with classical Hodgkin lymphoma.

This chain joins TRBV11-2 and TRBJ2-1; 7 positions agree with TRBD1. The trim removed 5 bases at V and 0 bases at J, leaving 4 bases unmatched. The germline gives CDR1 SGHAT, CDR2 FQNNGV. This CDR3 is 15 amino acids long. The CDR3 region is CASSKGQSSYNEQFF. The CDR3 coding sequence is TGTGCCAGCAGCAAGGGACAGAGCTCCTACAATGAGCAGTTCTTC. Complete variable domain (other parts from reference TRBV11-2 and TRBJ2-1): EAGVAQSPRYKIIEKRQSVAFWCNPISGHATLYWYQQILGQGPKLLIQFQNNGVVDDSQLPKDRFSAERLKGVDSTLKIQPAKLEDSAVYLCASSKGQSSYNEQFFGPGTRLTVL.

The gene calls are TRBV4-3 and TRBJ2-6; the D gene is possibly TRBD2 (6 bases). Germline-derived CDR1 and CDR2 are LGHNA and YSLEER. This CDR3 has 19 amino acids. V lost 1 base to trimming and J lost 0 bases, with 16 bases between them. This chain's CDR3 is CASSQVGERGLSGANVLTF. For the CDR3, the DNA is TGCGCCAGCAGCCAAGTGGGGGAAAGGGGACTCTCTGGGGCCAACGTCCTGACTTTC.

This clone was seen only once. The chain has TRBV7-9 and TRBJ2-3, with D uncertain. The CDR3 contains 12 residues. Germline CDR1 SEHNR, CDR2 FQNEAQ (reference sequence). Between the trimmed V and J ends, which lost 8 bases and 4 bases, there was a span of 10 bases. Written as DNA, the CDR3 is TGTGCCAGCTCTGCGGAAGCAGATACGCAGTATTTT. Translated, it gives CASSAEADTQYF. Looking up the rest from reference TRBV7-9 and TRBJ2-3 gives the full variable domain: DTGVSQNPRHKITKRGQNVTFRCDPISEHNRLYWYRQTLGQGPEFLTYFQNEAQLEKSRLLSDRFSAERPKGSFSTLEIQRTEQGDSAMYLCASSAEADTQYFGPGTRLTVL.

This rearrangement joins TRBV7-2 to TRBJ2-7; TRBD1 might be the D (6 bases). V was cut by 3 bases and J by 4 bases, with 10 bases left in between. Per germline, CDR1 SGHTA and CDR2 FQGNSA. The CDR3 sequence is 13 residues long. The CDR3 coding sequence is TGTGCCAGCAGCTTGGACAGATTATACGAGCAGTACTTC. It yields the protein CASSLDRLYEQYF.

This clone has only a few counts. The CDR3 reads CASSNDSPTEAFF. The CDR3 nucleotides are TGTGCCAGCAGTAACGACAGCCCCACTGAAGCTTTCTTT. The V and J genes are TRBV7-6 and TRBJ1-1; D is possibly TRBD1 (5 bases). Germline CDR1 and CDR2: SGHVS and FNYEAQ. There are 13 residues in the CDR3. V lost 6 bases, J lost 4 bases, and 12 bases lay in between.

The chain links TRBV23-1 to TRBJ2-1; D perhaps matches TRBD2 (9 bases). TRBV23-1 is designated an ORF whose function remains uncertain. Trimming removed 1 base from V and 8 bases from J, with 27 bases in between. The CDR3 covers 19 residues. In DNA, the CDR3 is TGCGCCAGCAGTCAATTCCCAGGGGGCAGGGTAGCGGGAGCCTATGAGCAGTTCTTC. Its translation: CASSQFPGGRVAGAYEQFF.

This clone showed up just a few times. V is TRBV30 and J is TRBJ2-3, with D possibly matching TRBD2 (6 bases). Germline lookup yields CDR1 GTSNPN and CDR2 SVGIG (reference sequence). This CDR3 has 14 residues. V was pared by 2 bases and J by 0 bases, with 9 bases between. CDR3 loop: CAWSRGWSTDTQYF. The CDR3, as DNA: TGTGCCTGGAGTCGGGGGTGGAGCACAGATACGCAGTATTTT.

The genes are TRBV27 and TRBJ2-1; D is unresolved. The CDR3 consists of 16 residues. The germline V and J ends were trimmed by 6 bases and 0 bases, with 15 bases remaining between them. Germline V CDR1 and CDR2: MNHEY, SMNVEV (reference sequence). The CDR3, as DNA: TGTGCCAGCAGCGGTGGCTACCTTTTCTCCTACAATGAGCAGTTCTTC. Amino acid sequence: CASSGGYLFSYNEQFF.

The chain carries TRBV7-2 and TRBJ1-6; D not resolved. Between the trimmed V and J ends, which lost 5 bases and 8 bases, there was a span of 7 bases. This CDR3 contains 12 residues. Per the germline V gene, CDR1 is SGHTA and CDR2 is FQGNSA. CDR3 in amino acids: CASSQEYSPLHF. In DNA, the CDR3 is TGTGCCAGCAGCCAGGAGTATTCACCCCTCCACTTT.

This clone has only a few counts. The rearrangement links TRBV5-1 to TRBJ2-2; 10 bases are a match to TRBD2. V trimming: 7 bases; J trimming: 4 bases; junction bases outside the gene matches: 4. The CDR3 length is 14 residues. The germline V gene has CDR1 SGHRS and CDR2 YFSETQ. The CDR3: CASGLAAFTGELFF. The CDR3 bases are TGCGCCAGCGGACTAGCGGCCTTCACCGGGGAGCTGTTTTTT.

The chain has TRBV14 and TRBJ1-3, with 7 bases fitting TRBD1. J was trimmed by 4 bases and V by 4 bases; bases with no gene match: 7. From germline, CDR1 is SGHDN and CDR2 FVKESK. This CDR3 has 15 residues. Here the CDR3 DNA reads TGTGCCAGCAGCCGACAGGGAGACCTCGGAAACACCATATATTTT. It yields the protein CASSRQGDLGNTIYF. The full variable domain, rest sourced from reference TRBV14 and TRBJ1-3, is EAGVTQFPSHSVIEKGQTVTLRCDPISGHDNLYWYRRVMGKEIKFLLHFVKESKQDESGMPNNRFLAERTGGTYSTLKVQPAELEDSGVYFCASSRQGDLGNTIYFGEGSWLTVV.

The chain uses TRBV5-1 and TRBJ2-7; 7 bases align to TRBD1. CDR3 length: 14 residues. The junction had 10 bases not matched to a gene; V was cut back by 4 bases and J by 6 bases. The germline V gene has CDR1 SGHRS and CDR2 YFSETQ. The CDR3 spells CASSSTGTEGEQYF. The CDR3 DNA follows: TGCGCCAGCAGCAGTACCGGGACAGAAGGCGAGCAGTACTTC. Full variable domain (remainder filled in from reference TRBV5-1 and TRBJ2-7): KAGVTQTPRYLIKTRGQQVTLSCSPISGHRSVSWYQQTPGQGLQFLFEYFSETQRNKGNFPGRFSGRQFSNSRSEMNVSTLELGDSALYLCASSSTGTEGEQYFGPGTRLTVT.

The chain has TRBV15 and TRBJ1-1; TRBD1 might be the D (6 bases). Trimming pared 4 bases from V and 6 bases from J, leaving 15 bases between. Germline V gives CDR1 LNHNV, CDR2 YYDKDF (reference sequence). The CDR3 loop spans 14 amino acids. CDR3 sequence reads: CATSKKRDTSEAFF. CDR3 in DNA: TGTGCCACCAGCAAGAAACGGGACACCTCTGAAGCTTTCTTT.

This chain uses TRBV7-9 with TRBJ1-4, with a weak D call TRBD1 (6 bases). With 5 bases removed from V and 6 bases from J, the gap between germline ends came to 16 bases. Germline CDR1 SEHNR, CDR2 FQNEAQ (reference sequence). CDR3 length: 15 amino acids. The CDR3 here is CASSPPDRPDEKLFF. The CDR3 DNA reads TGTGCCAGCAGCCCCCCGGACAGACCGGATGAAAAACTGTTTTTT.

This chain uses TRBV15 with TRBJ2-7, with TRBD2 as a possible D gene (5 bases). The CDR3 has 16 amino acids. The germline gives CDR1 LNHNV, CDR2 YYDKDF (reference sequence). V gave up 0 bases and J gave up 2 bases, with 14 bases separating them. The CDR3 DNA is TGTGCCACCAGCAGAGATCCCGGGGTGGGGACCTACGAGCAGTACTTC. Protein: CATSRDPGVGTYEQYF.

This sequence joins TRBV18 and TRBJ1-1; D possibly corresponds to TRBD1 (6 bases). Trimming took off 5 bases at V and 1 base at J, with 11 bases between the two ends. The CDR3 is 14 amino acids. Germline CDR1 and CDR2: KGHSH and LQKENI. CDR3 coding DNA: TGTGCCAGCTCAACGAAGGGGGGGAACACTGAAGCTTTCTTT. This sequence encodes CASSTKGGNTEAFF.

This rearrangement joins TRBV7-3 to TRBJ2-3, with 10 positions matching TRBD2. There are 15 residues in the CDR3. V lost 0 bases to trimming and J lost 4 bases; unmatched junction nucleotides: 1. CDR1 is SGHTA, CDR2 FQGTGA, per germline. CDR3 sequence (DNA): TGTGCCAGCAGCTTAACGGGACTAGCGTCAGATACGCAGTATTTT. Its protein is CASSLTGLASDTQYF.

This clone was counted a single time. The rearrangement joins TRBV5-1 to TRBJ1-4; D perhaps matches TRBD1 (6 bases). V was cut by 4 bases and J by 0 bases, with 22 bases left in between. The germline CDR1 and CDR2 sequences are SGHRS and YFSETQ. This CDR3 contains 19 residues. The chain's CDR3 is CASSHRDKFAGTTNEKLFF. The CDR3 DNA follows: TGCGCCAGCAGCCACCGGGACAAATTTGCGGGCACAACTAATGAAAAACTGTTTTTT.

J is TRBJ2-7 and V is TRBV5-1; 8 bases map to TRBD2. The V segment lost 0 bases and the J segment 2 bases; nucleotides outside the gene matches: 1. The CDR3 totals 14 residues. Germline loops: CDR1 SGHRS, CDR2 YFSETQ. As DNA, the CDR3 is TGCGCCAGCAGCTTGGAGCGGGGGCCCTACGAGCAGTACTTC. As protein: CASSLERGPYEQYF.

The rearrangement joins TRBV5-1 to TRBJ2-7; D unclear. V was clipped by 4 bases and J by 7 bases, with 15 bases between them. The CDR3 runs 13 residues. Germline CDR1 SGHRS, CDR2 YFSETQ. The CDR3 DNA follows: TGCGCCAGCAGCAGAAGGTTAGCCATGGAGCAGTACTTC. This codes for CASSRRLAMEQYF.

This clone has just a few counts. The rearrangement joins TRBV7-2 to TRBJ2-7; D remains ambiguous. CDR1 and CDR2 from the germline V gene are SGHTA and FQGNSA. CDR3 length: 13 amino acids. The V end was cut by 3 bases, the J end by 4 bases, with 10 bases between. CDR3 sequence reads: CASSFRTEYEQYF. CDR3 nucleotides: TGTGCCAGCAGCTTCAGGACGGAATACGAGCAGTACTTC.

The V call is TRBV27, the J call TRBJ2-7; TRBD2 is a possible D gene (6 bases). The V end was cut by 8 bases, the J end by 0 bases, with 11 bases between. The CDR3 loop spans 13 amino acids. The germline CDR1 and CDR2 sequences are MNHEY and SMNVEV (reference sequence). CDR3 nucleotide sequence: TGTGCCAGCGCGGTAGCGGTCTCCTACGAGCAGTACTTC. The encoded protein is CASAVAVSYEQYF.

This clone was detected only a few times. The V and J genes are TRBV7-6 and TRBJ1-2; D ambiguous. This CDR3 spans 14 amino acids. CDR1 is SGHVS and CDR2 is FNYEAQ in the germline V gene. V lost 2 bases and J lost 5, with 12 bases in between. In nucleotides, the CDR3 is TGTGCCAGCAGCTTAACCCACGACGCTTATGGCTACACCTTC. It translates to CASSLTHDAYGYTF.

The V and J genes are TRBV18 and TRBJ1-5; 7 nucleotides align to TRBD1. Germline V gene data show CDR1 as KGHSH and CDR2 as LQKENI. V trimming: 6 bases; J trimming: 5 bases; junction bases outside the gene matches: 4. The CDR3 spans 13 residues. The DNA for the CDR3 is TGTGCCAGCTCCCCTGACAGGGATCAGCCCCAGCATTTT. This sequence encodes CASSPDRDQPQHF.